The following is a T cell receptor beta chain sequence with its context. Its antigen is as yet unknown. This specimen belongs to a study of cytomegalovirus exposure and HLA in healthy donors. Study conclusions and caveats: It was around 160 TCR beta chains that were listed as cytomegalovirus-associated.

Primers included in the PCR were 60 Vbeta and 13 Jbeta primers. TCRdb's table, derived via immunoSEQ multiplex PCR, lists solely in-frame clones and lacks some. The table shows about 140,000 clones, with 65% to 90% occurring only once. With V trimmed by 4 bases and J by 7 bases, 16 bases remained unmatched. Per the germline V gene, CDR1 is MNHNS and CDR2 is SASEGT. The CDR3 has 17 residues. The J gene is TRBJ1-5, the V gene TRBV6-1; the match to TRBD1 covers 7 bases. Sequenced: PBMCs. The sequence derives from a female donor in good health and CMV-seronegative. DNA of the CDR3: TGTGCCAGCAGTGCCATCATCGAGACAGGGTGGGTGCAGCCCCAGCATTTT. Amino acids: CASSAIIETGWVQPQHF.